This T cell receptor beta chain originates from a study of liver allograft versus peripheral blood T cells. Across the study: Within transplanted livers, the T cell receptor repertoires were examined and compared against the repertoires present in the peripheral blood of liver transplant recipients.

TCRdb reprocessed the reads with MiXCR, giving one entry per CDR3 protein. The sample shows several thousand distinct CDR3 sequences, roughly a quarter of them seen only once. Study-wide results and caveats: T cell receptor repertoires inside liver allografts reportedly differed from those in peripheral blood.

This clonotype counts as medium-sized. As yet, its antigen is unknown. The CDR3 runs 15 residues. Germline loops: CDR1 SGHDN, CDR2 FVKESK. Trimming pared 4 bases from V and 0 bases from J, leaving 12 bases between. The source of this sequence is a human patient who had a liver transplant. The T cells may come from the graft donor. The chain employs TRBV14 and TRBJ1-1, with D unresolved. The CDR3 DNA follows: TGTGCCAGCAGCCTTATCAGAGACATGAACACTGAAGCTTTCTTT. It yields the protein CASSLIRDMNTEAFF.